This T cell receptor (beta chain) was sequenced for a study of blood T cells in healthy people across ages. Germline V gene lookup returns CDR1 SGHRS and CDR2 YFSETQ. V lost 7 bases and J 0 bases, leaving 15 bases between the germline ends. The CDR3 consists of 15 residues. This clonotype has only a few counts. Primers used in a second PCR of roughly 7 to 11 cycles were a sample-barcoded 5' primer and a J-beta primer mix. One entry per CDR3 protein results from TCRdb running MiXCR on the 5' RACE reads. The sample shows about 930,000 distinct CDR3 sequences, about 28% of them seen only once. The sample also formed part of further work on T cells of mothers and their children.

Sequenced: blood. The receptor's source is a woman aged 40 to 55 in good health. This chain joins TRBV5-1 and TRBJ2-3; D gene uncertain. CDR3 in DNA: TGCGCCAGCGCTCTTCAGTCCCCAAGCACAGATACGCAGTATTTT. This encodes CASALQSPSTDTQYF.